The rows below give T cell receptor beta chains drawn from one sample of a study of T-cell memory formation after mild COVID-19. TCRdb re-analysed the 5' RACE reads in MiXCR, keeping a single row per CDR3 protein. The sample consists of over 250,000 distinct CDR3 sequences, approximately 15% of them appearing once. Sequencing was done on a sample of PBMCs or a T cell subset sorted from them (not recorded which). The source of these receptors is a man younger than 35 who had mild COVID-19 (a few samples of this study predate the infection). Cell type and time point are not known. Each CDR3 is given with its conserved first and last residue. The order of the fields is CDR3 DNA, CDR3 protein, D gene, J gene, clone size, V gene. A D gene is named only where the DNA matches it firmly. Clone size is not always given. Where it is, it says once, few, many or a class for expanded clones.

CDR3nt: TGTGCCAGCAGCTTAGGAGGAGGGGGGACCGCAAATACGCAGTATTTT
CDR3aa: CASSLGGGGTANTQYF
d_gene: NA
j_gene: TRBJ2-3
abundance: NA
v_gene: TRBV11-3

CDR3nt: TGTGCCAGCAGCTGGCAGGGCGCAGATACGCAGTATTTT
CDR3aa: CASSWQGADTQYF
d_gene: NA
j_gene: TRBJ2-3
abundance: many
v_gene: TRBV5-4

CDR3nt: TGTGCCAGCAGCCAATGGGACAGGTACACAGATACGCAGTATTTT
CDR3aa: CASSQWDRYTDTQYF
d_gene: TRBD1
j_gene: TRBJ2-3
abundance: NA
v_gene: TRBV7-2

CDR3nt: TGTGCCAGCACAGGCGAGACCCAGTACTTC
CDR3aa: CASTGETQYF
d_gene: NA
j_gene: TRBJ2-5
abundance: NA
v_gene: TRBV7-9

CDR3nt: TGTGCCAGCAGCCAAACCACATCACTCGAGCAGTACTTC
CDR3aa: CASSQTTSLEQYF
d_gene: NA
j_gene: TRBJ2-7
abundance: few
v_gene: TRBV7-2

CDR3nt: TGTGCCAGCAGTTTAAAGCTCAGGGGGCGTCTAAACTATGGCTACACCTTC
CDR3aa: CASSLKLRGRLNYGYTF
d_gene: TRBD1
j_gene: TRBJ1-2
abundance: few
v_gene: TRBV6-6

CDR3nt: TGTGCCAGCAGTTACCCCGGACAGGGGGGAATCTATGGCTACACCTTC
CDR3aa: CASSYPGQGGIYGYTF
d_gene: TRBD1
j_gene: TRBJ1-2
abundance: NA
v_gene: TRBV6-5

CDR3nt: TGCGCCAGCAGCTTCCAGGGGCCTTCGCAGTACTTC
CDR3aa: CASSFQGPSQYF
d_gene: NA
j_gene: TRBJ2-7
abundance: NA
v_gene: TRBV5-1

CDR3nt: TGTGCCAGCAGCCAACTGCATGGCTACACCTTC
CDR3aa: CASSQLHGYTF
d_gene: NA
j_gene: TRBJ1-2
abundance: few
v_gene: TRBV3-1

CDR3nt: TGTGCCAGCAGCTTGAACTTCAAGGGCCTGGGGCAGTACTTC
CDR3aa: CASSLNFKGLGQYF
d_gene: NA
j_gene: TRBJ2-7
abundance: NA
v_gene: TRBV5-6

CDR3nt: TGCAGCGTCCTTAGCGACATCTACAATGAGCAGTTCTTC
CDR3aa: CSVLSDIYNEQFF
d_gene: NA
j_gene: TRBJ2-1
abundance: NA
v_gene: TRBV29-1

CDR3nt: TGCAGCGTTGCCCGCGGCAGAAACACTGAAGCTTTCTTT
CDR3aa: CSVARGRNTEAFF
d_gene: NA
j_gene: TRBJ1-1
abundance: few
v_gene: TRBV29-1

CDR3nt: TGTGCCAGCACGAGGGATGGCGGGGTTGAGACCCAGTACTTC
CDR3aa: CASTRDGGVETQYF
d_gene: NA
j_gene: TRBJ2-5
abundance: few
v_gene: TRBV6-5

CDR3nt: TGTGCCAGCTCGAGAGCGGGGATCTCCTACAATGAGCAGTTCTTC
CDR3aa: CASSRAGISYNEQFF
d_gene: TRBD2
j_gene: TRBJ2-1
abundance: NA
v_gene: TRBV7-9

CDR3nt: TGTGCTAGTGGTTTGGTACCTGGGGAAGAGACCCAGTACTTC
CDR3aa: CASGLVPGEETQYF
d_gene: NA
j_gene: TRBJ2-5
abundance: NA
v_gene: TRBV12-5

CDR3nt: TGCGCCAGCAGCTTGCAGGGGTCGTACGAGCAGTACTTC
CDR3aa: CASSLQGSYEQYF
d_gene: NA
j_gene: TRBJ2-7
abundance: many
v_gene: TRBV5-1

CDR3nt: TGTGCCAGCAGTCCCCAGGGGATAGGGACGCAGTATTTT
CDR3aa: CASSPQGIGTQYF
d_gene: NA
j_gene: TRBJ2-3
abundance: NA
v_gene: TRBV12-3/TRBV12-4

CDR3nt: TGTGCCAGCAGTAACATTGAAGTGGACCCGAACCCTTACGAGCAGTACTTC
CDR3aa: CASSNIEVDPNPYEQYF
d_gene: NA
j_gene: TRBJ2-7
abundance: NA
v_gene: TRBV6-2/TRBV6-3

CDR3nt: TGTGCCAGCAGCTCCGACAGACACCGATTCCGTACCGGGGAGCTGTTTTTT
CDR3aa: CASSSDRHRFRTGELFF
d_gene: NA
j_gene: TRBJ2-2
abundance: NA
v_gene: TRBV5-6

CDR3nt: TGCAGTGCTAGTCAGGGAGAGTACCAGCCCCAGCATTTT
CDR3aa: CSASQGEYQPQHF
d_gene: NA
j_gene: TRBJ1-5
abundance: NA
v_gene: TRBV20-1

CDR3nt: TGTGCCAGCAGCCTCAGACAGGGAACCGGGGAGCTGTTTTTT
CDR3aa: CASSLRQGTGELFF
d_gene: TRBD1
j_gene: TRBJ2-2
abundance: NA
v_gene: TRBV6-2/TRBV6-3

CDR3nt: TGCGCCAGCAGCCAAGGGCCGGGACAGATGAACACCGGGGAGCTGTTTTTT
CDR3aa: CASSQGPGQMNTGELFF
d_gene: TRBD1
j_gene: TRBJ2-2
abundance: few
v_gene: TRBV4-3

CDR3nt: TGTGCCAGCAGCTTGCCTTCGGGGTTTTATGAGCAGTTCTTC
CDR3aa: CASSLPSGFYEQFF
d_gene: NA
j_gene: TRBJ2-1
abundance: few
v_gene: TRBV11-2

CDR3nt: TGTGCCAGCAGCCCTCCGGCAGGGACTGGAAACACCATATATTTT
CDR3aa: CASSPPAGTGNTIYF
d_gene: NA
j_gene: TRBJ1-3
abundance: NA
v_gene: TRBV4-2

CDR3nt: TGTGCCAGCTCACAGGACAGAGAAGAGACCCAGTACTTC
CDR3aa: CASSQDREETQYF
d_gene: NA
j_gene: TRBJ2-5
abundance: few
v_gene: TRBV18

CDR3nt: TGTGCCATCAGAGGACAGCCGAACACTGAAGCTTTCTTT
CDR3aa: CAIRGQPNTEAFF
d_gene: NA
j_gene: TRBJ1-1
abundance: NA
v_gene: TRBV10-3

CDR3nt: TGTGCCAGCAGTTCGGCGTTAGGGGACACTGAAGCTTTCTTT
CDR3aa: CASSSALGDTEAFF
d_gene: NA
j_gene: TRBJ1-1
abundance: NA
v_gene: TRBV6-2/TRBV6-3

CDR3nt: TGTGCCAGCAGCTCCATGTGGGGCCGGGACAGGGGGAACACAGATACGCAGTATTTT
CDR3aa: CASSSMWGRDRGNTDTQYF
d_gene: TRBD1
j_gene: TRBJ2-3
abundance: NA
v_gene: TRBV7-9

CDR3nt: TGTGCCAGCAGGGATGGGACTAGCGGGAAGGATACGCAGTATTTT
CDR3aa: CASRDGTSGKDTQYF
d_gene: TRBD2
j_gene: TRBJ2-3
abundance: few
v_gene: TRBV11-2

CDR3nt: TGTGCCAGCAGCCAAGATCTGCTTAATTCACCCCTCCACTTT
CDR3aa: CASSQDLLNSPLHF
d_gene: NA
j_gene: TRBJ1-6
abundance: NA
v_gene: TRBV4-2

CDR3nt: TGTGCCAGCAGCTTTTCCCACACAGATACGCAGTATTTT
CDR3aa: CASSFSHTDTQYF
d_gene: NA
j_gene: TRBJ2-3
abundance: few
v_gene: TRBV7-2

CDR3nt: TGTGCCAGCAGTCCAGGGGTTCAGCCCCAGCATTTT
CDR3aa: CASSPGVQPQHF
d_gene: NA
j_gene: TRBJ1-5
abundance: NA
v_gene: TRBV12-3/TRBV12-4

CDR3nt: TGTGCCAGCAGCTTAGATTGGGGGGCCCTCCTGGGGGAGCTGTTTTTT
CDR3aa: CASSLDWGALLGELFF
d_gene: NA
j_gene: TRBJ2-2
abundance: NA
v_gene: TRBV7-2

CDR3nt: TGTGCCAGCAGCTCTTGGACAGGGACGGCAGATACGCAGTATTTT
CDR3aa: CASSSWTGTADTQYF
d_gene: TRBD1
j_gene: TRBJ2-3
abundance: NA
v_gene: TRBV7-9

CDR3nt: TGTGCCAGCAGCTGGTCCGGGACAGGGAACTACAATGAGCAGTTCTTC
CDR3aa: CASSWSGTGNYNEQFF
d_gene: TRBD1
j_gene: TRBJ2-1
abundance: few
v_gene: TRBV7-2

CDR3nt: TGCAGTGTCTCGCCCGGTAGCTCCTACAATGAGCAGTTCTTC
CDR3aa: CSVSPGSSYNEQFF
d_gene: NA
j_gene: TRBJ2-1
abundance: NA
v_gene: TRBV20-1

CDR3nt: TGCGCCAGCAGCTCGACTAACAATGAGCAGTTCTTC
CDR3aa: CASSSTNNEQFF
d_gene: NA
j_gene: TRBJ2-1
abundance: many
v_gene: TRBV5-1

CDR3nt: TGTGCCAGCAGTGGCCGGGGGGGCTTTGGCTACACCTTC
CDR3aa: CASSGRGGFGYTF
d_gene: NA
j_gene: TRBJ1-2
abundance: NA
v_gene: TRBV25-1

CDR3nt: TGTGCCACCAGCGGCTGGACAGGGCTCCGCTACGAGCAGTACTTC
CDR3aa: CATSGWTGLRYEQYF
d_gene: TRBD1
j_gene: TRBJ2-7
abundance: NA
v_gene: TRBV15

CDR3nt: TGCGCCAGCAGCCAAGACCCCCGACTAGCGGGGGGGTCCACCGGGGAGCTGTTTTTT
CDR3aa: CASSQDPRLAGGSTGELFF
d_gene: TRBD2
j_gene: TRBJ2-2
abundance: few
v_gene: TRBV4-3

CDR3nt: TGTGCCACCAGTGATTTACAGGGGGAATATGAGCAGTTCTTC
CDR3aa: CATSDLQGEYEQFF
d_gene: TRBD1
j_gene: TRBJ2-1
abundance: NA
v_gene: TRBV24-1

CDR3nt: TGCGCCAGCAGCCAAAGGCCGCCAGTACTAGCCAAAAACATTCAGTACTTC
CDR3aa: CASSQRPPVLAKNIQYF
d_gene: NA
j_gene: TRBJ2-4
abundance: few
v_gene: TRBV4-1